Listed below are T cell receptor beta chains from one sample, sequenced in a study of CD8 T cells in Susac syndrome. Each CDR3 protein is one row after TCRdb ran MiXCR on the immunoSEQ multiplex PCR reads. The sample lists about 66,000 distinct CDR3 sequences, approximately 96% seen once, with 0.56% in the top ten. The material sequenced was CD8+ T cells from PBMCs. Source of these receptors: a human donor with multiple sclerosis. Each CDR3 is given with its conserved first and last residue. The D gene is left open where the match is weak. Clone size appears in some rows only: once, few, many, or a class for an expanded clone.

TRBJ2-7,-,-,TRBV2,CASSVWRDEQYF,TGTGCCAGCAGTGTGTGGAGAGACGAGCAGTACTTC
TRBJ1-1,-,-,TRBV5-1,CASSLVGVTEAFF,TGCGCCAGCAGCTTGGTGGGGGTGACTGAAGCTTTCTTT
TRBJ2-7,-,TRBD1,TRBV7-9,CASSLKRGQNEQYF,TGTGCCAGCAGCTTAAAAAGGGGGCAGAACGAGCAGTACTTC
TRBJ2-5,-,-,TRBV7-2,CASSQPPEETQYF,TGTGCCAGCAGTCAACCCCCGGAAGAGACCCAGTACTTC
TRBJ2-1,-,TRBD1,TRBV3-1,CASSQENPTIGTGIYNEQFF,TGTGCCAGCAGCCAAGAGAACCCTACCATCGGGACAGGAATCTACAATGAGCAGTTCTTC
TRBJ2-1,-,-,TRBV30,CAYLGHEQFF,TGTGCCTACCTAGGCCATGAGCAGTTCTTC
TRBJ2-2,-,-,TRBV4-2,CASSQDEESGELFF,TGTGCCAGCAGCCAAGATGAGGAATCCGGGGAGCTGTTTTTT
TRBJ2-3,-,-,TRBV15,CATSRKTDTQYF,TGTGCCACCAGCAGAAAAACAGATACGCAGTATTTT
TRBJ2-3,-,TRBD2,TRBV7-9,CASSLGTSVFTDTQYF,TGTGCCAGCAGCTTAGGTACTAGCGTATTCACAGATACGCAGTATTTT
TRBJ2-1,-,-,TRBV12-3/TRBV12-4,CASRIGTEQFF,TGTGCCAGCAGAATTGGGACAGAGCAGTTCTTC
TRBJ1-1,-,-,TRBV15,CATSRVSGDTEAFF,TGTGCCACCAGCAGAGTTTCCGGGGACACTGAAGCTTTCTTT
TRBJ2-7,-,-,TRBV7-9,CASSSRKVSYEQYF,TGTGCCAGCAGCTCCCGGAAGGTCTCCTACGAGCAGTACTTC
TRBJ2-1,-,-,TRBV29-1,CSVEEGRSYNEQFF,TGCAGCGTCGAGGAAGGGCGCTCCTACAATGAGCAGTTCTTC
TRBJ2-7,few,-,TRBV27,CASSLDSSYEQYF,TGTGCCAGCAGTTTAGACAGCTCCTACGAGCAGTACTTC
TRBJ2-2,-,TRBD1,TRBV9,CASTGGDRRNTGELFF,TGTGCCAGCACAGGCGGGGACAGGCGGAACACCGGGGAGCTGTTTTTT